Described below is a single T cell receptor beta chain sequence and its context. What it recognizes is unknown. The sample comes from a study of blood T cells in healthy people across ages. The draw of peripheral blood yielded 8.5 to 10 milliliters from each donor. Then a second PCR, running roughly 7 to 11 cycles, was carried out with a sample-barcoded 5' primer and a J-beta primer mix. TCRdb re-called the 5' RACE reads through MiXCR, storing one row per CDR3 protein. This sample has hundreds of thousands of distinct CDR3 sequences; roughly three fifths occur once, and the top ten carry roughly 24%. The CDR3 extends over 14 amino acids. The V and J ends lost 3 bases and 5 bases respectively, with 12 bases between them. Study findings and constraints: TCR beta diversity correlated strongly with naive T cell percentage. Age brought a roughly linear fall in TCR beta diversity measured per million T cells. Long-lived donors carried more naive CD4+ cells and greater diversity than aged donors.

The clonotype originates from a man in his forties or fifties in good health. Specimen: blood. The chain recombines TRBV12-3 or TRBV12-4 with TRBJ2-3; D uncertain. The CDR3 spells CASSFLARQDTQYF. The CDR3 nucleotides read TGTGCCAGCAGTTTCTTGGCCCGACAAGATACGCAGTATTTT.